This entry describes one T cell receptor beta chain. Its specificity is not known. Each TCR beta cDNA library carried unique molecular identifiers. Roughly 500,000 cDNA molecules came from approximately 1 to 10 million T cells. In TCRdb, the PCR reads were re-called with MiXCR into one record per CDR3 protein. The sample has fewer than 900,000 distinct CDR3 sequences, approximately 44% seen once; the top ten hold 4.9%. Germline assignment: CDR1 MDHEN and CDR2 SYDVKM. The CDR3 consists of 13 residues. The V gene end was trimmed by 5 bases and the J gene end by 4 bases; junction bases not matched to a gene: 4. These data belong to a study of post-analysis software for immune sequencing data. Background on the study: Relapsing-remitting, secondary progressive and progressive-relapsing multiple sclerosis courses were included.

Whole-study findings and limits: About 5 TRBV segments were significantly more frequent in patients than in controls. TRBV5-6, TRBV5-1 and TRBV20-1 were among these segments. Diversity measured as normalized Chao1 was significantly lower in multiple sclerosis patients than in controls.

The chain recombines TRBV28 with TRBJ1-2; 7 bases align to TRBD1. This TCR derives from a girl aged 5 to 17 with multiple sclerosis. Sequencing input: blood. In nucleotides, the CDR3 is TGTGCCAGCAGTGTAGACAGGGCCTATGGCTACACCTTC. Protein product: CASSVDRAYGYTF.